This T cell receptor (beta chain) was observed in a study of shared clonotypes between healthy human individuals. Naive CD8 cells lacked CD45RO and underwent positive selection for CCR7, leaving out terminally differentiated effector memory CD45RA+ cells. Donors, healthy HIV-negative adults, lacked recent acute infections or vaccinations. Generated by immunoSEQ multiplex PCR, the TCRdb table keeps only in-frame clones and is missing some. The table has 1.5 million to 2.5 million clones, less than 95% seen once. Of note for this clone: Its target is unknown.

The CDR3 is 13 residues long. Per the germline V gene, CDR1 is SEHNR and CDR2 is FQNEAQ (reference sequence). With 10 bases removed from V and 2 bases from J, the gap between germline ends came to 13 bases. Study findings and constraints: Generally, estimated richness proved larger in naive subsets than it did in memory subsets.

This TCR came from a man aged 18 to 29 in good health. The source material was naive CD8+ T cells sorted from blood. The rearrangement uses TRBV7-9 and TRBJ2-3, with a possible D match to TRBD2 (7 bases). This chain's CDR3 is CANGGLHTDTQYF. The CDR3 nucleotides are TGTGCCAACGGGGGGCTCCACACAGATACGCAGTATTTT. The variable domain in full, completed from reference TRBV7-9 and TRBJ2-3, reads DTGVSQNPRHKITKRGQNVTFRCDPISEHNRLYWYRQTLGQGPEFLTYFQNEAQLEKSRLLSDRFSAERPKGSFSTLEIQRTEQGDSAMYLCANGGLHTDTQYFGPGTRLTVL.